This TCR beta chain derives from a study of T cell changes during pregnancy in multiple sclerosis. The CDR3 sequence is 16 residues long. Germline V gene lookup returns CDR1 SGHRS and CDR2 YFSETQ. Trimming at V came to 0 bases and at J to 6 bases, leaving 6 bases not matched to a gene. The protocol was immunoSEQ multiplex PCR, while the TCRdb copy is restricted to in-frame clones and leaves out a portion. The table records about 110,000 clones, around 92% of them present only once. The genes are TRBV5-1 and TRBJ2-5; 12 bases agree with TRBD2. The sample here was peripheral blood, taken after pregnancy. The receptor was derived from a female donor with multiple sclerosis, enrolled in a pregnancy study. The CDR3 DNA reads TGCGCCAGCAGCTTGGATGCTAGCGGGAGGGGTCAGACCCAGTACTTC. Its protein is CASSLDASGRGQTQYF.